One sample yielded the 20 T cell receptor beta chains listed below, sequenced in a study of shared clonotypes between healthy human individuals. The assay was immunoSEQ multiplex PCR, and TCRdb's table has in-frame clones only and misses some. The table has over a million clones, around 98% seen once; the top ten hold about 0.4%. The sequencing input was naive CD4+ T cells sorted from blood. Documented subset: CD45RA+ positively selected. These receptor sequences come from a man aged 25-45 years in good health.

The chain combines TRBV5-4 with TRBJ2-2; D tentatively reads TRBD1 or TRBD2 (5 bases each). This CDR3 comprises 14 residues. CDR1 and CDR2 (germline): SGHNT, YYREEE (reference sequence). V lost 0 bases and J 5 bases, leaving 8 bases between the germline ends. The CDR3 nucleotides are TGTGCCAGCAGCTTGGGACAGCGGACCGGGGAGCTGTTTTTT. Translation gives CASSLGQRTGELFF.

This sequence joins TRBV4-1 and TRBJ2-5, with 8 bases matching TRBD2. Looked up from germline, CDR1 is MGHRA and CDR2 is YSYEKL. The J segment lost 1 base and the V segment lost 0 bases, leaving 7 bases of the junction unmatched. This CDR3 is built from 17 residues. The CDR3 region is CASSQDPPGGLQETQYF. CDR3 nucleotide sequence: TGCGCCAGCAGCCAAGATCCCCCGGGGGGGCTCCAAGAGACCCAGTACTTC.

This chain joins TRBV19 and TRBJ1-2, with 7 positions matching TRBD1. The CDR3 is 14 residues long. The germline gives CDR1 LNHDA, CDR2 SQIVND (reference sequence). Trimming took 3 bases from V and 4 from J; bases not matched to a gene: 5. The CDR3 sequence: CASSMTGSLYGYTF. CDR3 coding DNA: TGTGCCAGTAGTATGACAGGGTCTCTCTATGGCTACACCTTC.

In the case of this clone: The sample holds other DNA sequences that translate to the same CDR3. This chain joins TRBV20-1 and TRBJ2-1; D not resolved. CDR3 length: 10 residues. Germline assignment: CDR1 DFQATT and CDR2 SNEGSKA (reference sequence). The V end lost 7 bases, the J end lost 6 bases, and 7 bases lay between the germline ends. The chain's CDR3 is CSGLGNEQFF. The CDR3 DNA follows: TGCAGTGGTTTGGGCAATGAGCAGTTCTTC.

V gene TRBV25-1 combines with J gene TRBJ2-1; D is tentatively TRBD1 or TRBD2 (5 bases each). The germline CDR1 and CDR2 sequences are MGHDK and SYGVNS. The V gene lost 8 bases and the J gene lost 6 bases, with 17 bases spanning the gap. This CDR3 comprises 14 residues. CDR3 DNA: TGTGCCAGCCTAGGGTCGGGTGGGGGCAATGAGCAGTTCTTC. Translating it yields CASLGSGGGNEQFF.

The CDR3 sequence: CASSELAGGSRQFF. The CDR3 DNA reads TGTGCCAGCAGTGAACTAGCGGGAGGTTCTAGGCAGTTCTTC. The chain employs TRBV6-1 and TRBJ2-1, with 11 bases matching TRBD2. CDR1 MNHNS and CDR2 SASEGT come from the germline V gene. Trimming removed 2 bases from V and 12 bases from J; junction bases left unmatched: 6. The CDR3 runs to 14 residues.

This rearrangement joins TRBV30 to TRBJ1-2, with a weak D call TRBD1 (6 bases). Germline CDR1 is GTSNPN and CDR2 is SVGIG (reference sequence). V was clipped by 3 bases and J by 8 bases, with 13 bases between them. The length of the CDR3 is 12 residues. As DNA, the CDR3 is TGTGCCTGGAGAGAAAGGGGGAGCGGCTACACCTTC. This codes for CAWRERGSGYTF. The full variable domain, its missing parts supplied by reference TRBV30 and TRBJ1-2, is SQTIHQWPATLVQPVGSPLSLECTVEGTSNPNLYWYRQAAGRGLQLLFYSVGIGQISSEVPQNLSASRPQDRQFILSSKKLLLSDSGFYLCAWRERGSGYTFGSGTRLTVV.

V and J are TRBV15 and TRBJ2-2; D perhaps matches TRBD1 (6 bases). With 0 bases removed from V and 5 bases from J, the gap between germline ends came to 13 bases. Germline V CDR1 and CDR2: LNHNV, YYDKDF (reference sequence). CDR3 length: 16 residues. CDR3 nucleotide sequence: TGTGCCACCAGCAGAGAAGGGACAATTGGAACCGGGGAGCTGTTTTTT. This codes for CATSREGTIGTGELFF.

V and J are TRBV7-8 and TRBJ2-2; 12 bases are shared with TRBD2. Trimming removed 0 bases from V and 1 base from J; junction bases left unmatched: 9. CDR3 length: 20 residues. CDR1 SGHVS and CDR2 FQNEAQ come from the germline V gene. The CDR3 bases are TGTGCCAGCAGCTTAGCCCTACTAGCGGGAGGCCCCCTGAACACCGGGGAGCTGTTTTTT. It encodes CASSLALLAGGPLNTGELFF. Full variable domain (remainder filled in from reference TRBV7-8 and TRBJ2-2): GAGVSQSPRYKVAKRGQDVALRCDPISGHVSLFWYQQALGQGPEFLTYFQNEAQLDKSGLPSDRFFAERPEGSVSTLKIQRTQQEDSAVYLCASSLALLAGGPLNTGELFFGEGSRLTVL.

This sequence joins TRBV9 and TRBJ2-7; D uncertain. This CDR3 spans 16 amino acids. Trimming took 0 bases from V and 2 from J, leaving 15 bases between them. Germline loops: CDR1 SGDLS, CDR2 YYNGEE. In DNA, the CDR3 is TGTGCCAGCAGCGTAGGAGGATCGGGCCTGACCTACGAGCAGTACTTC. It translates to CASSVGGSGLTYEQYF.

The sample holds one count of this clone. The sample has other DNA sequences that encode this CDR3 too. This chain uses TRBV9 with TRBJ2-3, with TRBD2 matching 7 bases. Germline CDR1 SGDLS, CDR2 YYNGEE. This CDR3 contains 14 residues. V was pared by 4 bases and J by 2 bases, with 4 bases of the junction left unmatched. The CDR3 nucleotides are TGTGCCAGCAGCCCCAGGGACTACACAGATACGCAGTATTTT. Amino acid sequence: CASSPRDYTDTQYF.

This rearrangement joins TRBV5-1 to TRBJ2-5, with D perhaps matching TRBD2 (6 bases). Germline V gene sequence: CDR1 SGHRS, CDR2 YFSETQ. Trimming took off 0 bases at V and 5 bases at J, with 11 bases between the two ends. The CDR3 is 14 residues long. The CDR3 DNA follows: TGCGCCAGCAGCTTGGGCCTAGCGATCGAGACCCAGTACTTC. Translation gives CASSLGLAIETQYF.

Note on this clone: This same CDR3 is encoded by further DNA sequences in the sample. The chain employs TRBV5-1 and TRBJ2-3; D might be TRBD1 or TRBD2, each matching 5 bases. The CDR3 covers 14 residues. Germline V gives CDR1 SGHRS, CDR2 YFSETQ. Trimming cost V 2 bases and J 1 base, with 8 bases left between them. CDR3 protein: CASSFLGGTDTQYF. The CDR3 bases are TGCGCCAGCAGCTTTTTGGGGGGCACAGATACGCAGTATTTT.

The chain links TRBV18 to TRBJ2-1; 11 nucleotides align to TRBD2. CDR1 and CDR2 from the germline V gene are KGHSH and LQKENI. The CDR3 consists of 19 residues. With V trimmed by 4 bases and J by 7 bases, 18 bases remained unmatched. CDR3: CASSLLGLAESGTRNEQFF. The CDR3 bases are TGTGCCAGCTCACTGTTGGGACTAGCGGAGTCGGGTACGAGGAATGAGCAGTTCTTC.

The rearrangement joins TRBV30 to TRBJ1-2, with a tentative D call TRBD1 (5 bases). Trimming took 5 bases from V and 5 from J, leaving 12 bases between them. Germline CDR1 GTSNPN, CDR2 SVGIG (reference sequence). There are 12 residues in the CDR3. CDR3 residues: CAWLGTEYGYTF. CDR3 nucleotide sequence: TGTGCCTGGTTGGGGACCGAGTATGGCTACACCTTC.

CDR3 sequence: CASSKDRITYEQYF. CDR3 coding DNA: TGCGCCAGCAGCAAGGACAGGATAACCTACGAGCAGTACTTC. The chain is built from TRBV5-1 and TRBJ2-7; the match to TRBD1 covers 7 bases. Germline values: CDR1 SGHRS, CDR2 YFSETQ. The CDR3 has 14 residues. Unmatched junction bases numbered 6, after V lost 4 bases and J lost 2 bases.

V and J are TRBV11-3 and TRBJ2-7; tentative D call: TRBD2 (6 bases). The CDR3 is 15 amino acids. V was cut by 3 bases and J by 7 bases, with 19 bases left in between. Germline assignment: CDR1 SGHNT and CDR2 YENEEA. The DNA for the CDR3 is TGTGCCAGCAGCTTGGGGCACGCAGGAGGGCATGAGCAGTACTTC. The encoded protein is CASSLGHAGGHEQYF. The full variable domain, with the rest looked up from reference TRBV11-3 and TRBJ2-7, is EAGVVQSPRYKIIEKKQPVAFWCNPISGHNTLYWYLQNLGQGPELLIRYENEEAVDDSQLPKDRFSAERLKGVDSTLKIQPAELGDSAVYLCASSLGHAGGHEQYFGPGTRLTVT.

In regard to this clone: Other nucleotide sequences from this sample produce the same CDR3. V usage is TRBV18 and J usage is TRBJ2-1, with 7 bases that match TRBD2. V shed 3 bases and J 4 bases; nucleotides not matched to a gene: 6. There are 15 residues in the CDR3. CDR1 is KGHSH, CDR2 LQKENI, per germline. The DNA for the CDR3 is TGTGCCAGCTCACCGTCCGGACTAGGGTACAATGAGCAGTTCTTC. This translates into CASSPSGLGYNEQFF.

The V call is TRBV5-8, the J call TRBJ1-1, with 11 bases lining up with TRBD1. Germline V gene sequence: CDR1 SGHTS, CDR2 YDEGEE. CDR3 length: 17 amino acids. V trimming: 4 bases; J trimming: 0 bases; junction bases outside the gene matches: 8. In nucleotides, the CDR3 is TGTGCCAGCAGCCTCGGGACAGGGGGGGTGCTGAACACTGAAGCTTTCTTT. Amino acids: CASSLGTGGVLNTEAFF.

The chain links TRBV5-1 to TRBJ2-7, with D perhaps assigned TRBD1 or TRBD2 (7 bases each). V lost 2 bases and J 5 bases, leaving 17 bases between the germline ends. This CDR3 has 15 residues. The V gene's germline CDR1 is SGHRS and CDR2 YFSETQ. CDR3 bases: TGCGCCAGCAGCTTAACAGGGGAGGGAGGCGACGAGCAGTACTTC. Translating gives CASSLTGEGGDEQYF.